This entry lists 23 T cell receptor beta chains sequenced from one sample in a study of blood T cell repertoires in COVID-19. The table came from immunoSEQ multiplex PCR; TCRdb's copy has only in-frame clones and leaves some out. The sample has about 270,000 clones; 88% are singletons. The sample comprised PBMCs or T cells enriched from blood (not recorded which). These receptors were taken from a woman between 45 and 65 years old who had recovered from COVID-19.

This chain uses TRBV7-3 with TRBJ2-3; 9 bases match TRBD2. Germline V gene sequence: CDR1 SGHTA, CDR2 FQGTGA. There are 15 residues in the CDR3. The trim removed 2 bases at V and 3 bases at J, leaving 3 bases unmatched. This CDR3 is CASSLGGRATDTQYF. The CDR3, as DNA: TGTGCCAGCAGCTTAGGCGGGAGGGCGACAGATACGCAGTATTTT.

V gene TRBV2 combines with J gene TRBJ1-3, with a weak D call TRBD1 (6 bases). V dropped 8 bases and J dropped 1 base, with 15 bases sitting between them. The CDR3 loop spans 15 amino acids. Germline V gives CDR1 SNHLY, CDR2 FYNNEI. CDR3 loop: CASVRGAPSGNTIYF. The CDR3 DNA is TGTGCCAGCGTTCGGGGGGCTCCTTCTGGAAACACCATATATTTT.

The chain links TRBV18 to TRBJ2-7, with TRBD2 identical over 7 bases. V lost 5 bases, J lost 1 base, and 2 bases stayed unmatched. Germline assignment: CDR1 KGHSH and CDR2 LQKENI. The length of the CDR3 is 13 residues. For the CDR3, the DNA is TGTGCCAGCTCATCGGGACTATCCTACGAGCAGTACTTC. Protein product: CASSSGLSYEQYF.

V gene TRBV7-8 combines with J gene TRBJ1-6; D perhaps matches TRBD1 (5 bases). Germline V gives CDR1 SGHVS, CDR2 FQNEAQ. The germline V and J ends were trimmed by 1 base and 9 bases, with 10 bases remaining between them. The CDR3 extends over 14 amino acids. The CDR3 DNA reads TGTGCCAGCAGCTTAGACCAGGGTAGTTCACCCCTCCACTTT. It codes for CASSLDQGSSPLHF. The full variable domain, with the rest looked up from reference TRBV7-8 and TRBJ1-6, is GAGVSQSPRYKVAKRGQDVALRCDPISGHVSLFWYQQALGQGPEFLTYFQNEAQLDKSGLPSDRFFAERPEGSVSTLKIQRTQQEDSAVYLCASSLDQGSSPLHFGNGTRLTVT.

V is TRBV10-3 and J is TRBJ1-1; TRBD1 matches 8 bases. Germline CDR1 reads ENHRY; CDR2 reads SYGVKD. The CDR3 covers 15 residues. The ends lost 2 bases at V and 2 bases at J; junction bases unmatched: 4. Here the CDR3 DNA reads TGTGCCATCAGTGAGCTCCCAGGGGGCAACACTGAAGCTTTCTTT. It codes for CAISELPGGNTEAFF.

The CDR3 DNA is TGTGCCAGCGCCCCCGGGCGGGAGGGCCGAGAGACCCAGTACTTC. Its protein product is CASAPGREGRETQYF. The chain carries TRBV6-5 and TRBJ2-5; 9 nucleotides align to TRBD2. Unmatched junction bases numbered 11, after V lost 8 bases and J lost 4 bases. The CDR3 totals 15 residues. The germline V gene has CDR1 MNHEY and CDR2 SVGAGI.

Turning to this clone: At the DNA level, this CDR3 is encoded by other sequences in the same sample as well. The chain joins TRBV6-5 to TRBJ1-1; D remains unclear. The CDR3 is 13 residues long. Germline V lookup: CDR1 MNHEY, CDR2 SVGAGI. V dropped 3 bases and J dropped 1 base, with 6 bases sitting between them. The CDR3 DNA reads as TGTGCCAGCAGTTATCCGGGGAACACTGAAGCTTTCTTT. Residues: CASSYPGNTEAFF.

The V gene is TRBV28, the J gene TRBJ1-2; a weak D match, TRBD1 (6 bases). The length of the CDR3 is 18 residues. Trimming took off 5 bases at V and 5 bases at J, with 27 bases between the two ends. The germline CDR1 and CDR2 sequences are MDHEN and SYDVKM. CDR3 loop: CASSPSTLGAYEVYGYTF. DNA for the CDR3: TGTGCCAGCAGTCCATCAACCCTGGGGGCCTACGAGGTATATGGCTACACCTTC.

The chain is built from TRBV10-3 and TRBJ2-7; a possible D gene is TRBD1 (6 bases). CDR3 length: 13 amino acids. Trimming cost V 6 bases and J 6 bases, with 15 bases left between them. Germline V gene lookup returns CDR1 ENHRY and CDR2 SYGVKD. For the CDR3, the DNA is TGTGCCATCAGGGCGGCAGGGGTTAGCGAGCAGTACTTC. Protein: CAIRAAGVSEQYF.

This chain uses TRBV28 with TRBJ1-5, with D tentatively TRBD1 (5 bases). Trimming took 10 bases from V and 5 from J, leaving 21 bases between them. The CDR3 covers 15 residues. CDR1 is MDHEN, CDR2 SYDVKM, per germline. CDR3 amino acids: CATLLNQGIDQPQHF. The CDR3, as DNA: TGTGCCACCCTTTTAAATCAGGGCATTGATCAGCCCCAGCATTTT.

The chain has TRBV3-1 (or the pseudogene TRBV3-2) and TRBJ2-7; TRBD1 is a possible D gene (6 bases). Trimming took off 10 bases at V and 0 bases at J, with 16 bases between the two ends. The germline CDR1 and CDR2 sequences are LGHDT and YNNKEL (reference sequence). This CDR3 region has 14 residues. CDR3 region: CATKDSLNSYEQYF. The DNA for the CDR3 is TGTGCCACCAAGGACAGTCTAAACTCCTACGAGCAGTACTTC.

The CDR3, as DNA: TGTGCCAGCAGCTTTCGACGGGACAGGATAAGCCACACTGAAGCTTTCTTT. It yields the protein CASSFRRDRISHTEAFF. This rearrangement joins TRBV7-2 to TRBJ1-1; 8 bases line up with TRBD1. The V and J ends lost 3 bases and 3 bases, in that order; junction bases with no gene match: 12. Germline V lookup: CDR1 SGHTA, CDR2 FQGNSA. This CDR3 has 17 amino acids.

The chain uses TRBV27 and TRBJ1-5, with 8 bases identical to TRBD1. V lost 2 bases to trimming and J lost 4 bases; unmatched junction nucleotides: 7. This CDR3 has 16 amino acids. CDR1 and CDR2 (germline): MNHEY, SMNVEV (reference sequence). Here the CDR3 DNA reads TGTGCCAGCAGTTTAGGACAGGGAACGAAAAATCAGCCCCAGCATTTT. Amino acids: CASSLGQGTKNQPQHF.

The chain has TRBV20-1 and TRBJ1-2; 8 bases are a match to TRBD1. Per the germline V gene, CDR1 is DFQATT and CDR2 is SNEGSKA (reference sequence). V shed 3 bases, J shed 6 bases, and the junction held 9 bases outside the gene matches. The CDR3 has 14 residues. In DNA, the CDR3 is TGCAGTGCTAGTTCGGTCAGGGGGCTGGATGGCTACACCTTC. Protein product: CSASSVRGLDGYTF.

The chain carries TRBV2 and TRBJ1-1; D gene unclear. CDR1 is SNHLY, CDR2 FYNNEI, per germline. CDR3 length: 15 residues. Trimming shortened V by 5 bases and J by 1 base, and 14 bases separated the two germline ends. The CDR3 here is CASSNRGRANTEAFF. CDR3 nucleotides: TGTGCCAGCAGTAACCGTGGTAGAGCGAACACTGAAGCTTTCTTT.

The chain combines TRBV10-2 with TRBJ1-1; TRBD1 is a possible D gene (6 bases). This CDR3 has 16 residues. Germline CDR1 WSHSY, CDR2 SAAADI. The ends were cut back, 6 bases at V and 6 bases at J, with 23 bases in the middle. This CDR3 reads CASSKTRGGRVPEAFF. CDR3 in DNA: TGCGCCAGCAGCAAAACCCGCGGGGGCAGGGTACCTGAAGCTTTCTTT.

The chain has TRBV9 and TRBJ1-6; D ambiguous. The V end lost 8 bases, the J end lost 2 bases, and 11 bases lay between the germline ends. CDR3 length: 14 amino acids. Germline values: CDR1 SGDLS, CDR2 YYNGEE. For the CDR3, the DNA is TGTGCCAGTGGTATTGAGGCCTATAATTCACCCCTCCACTTT. This gives the protein CASGIEAYNSPLHF.

The gene calls are TRBV9 and TRBJ2-1; 7 nucleotides align to TRBD2. In germline, CDR1 is SGDLS, CDR2 YYNGEE. The junction had 11 bases not matched to a gene; V was cut back by 3 bases and J by 2 bases. This CDR3 has 17 residues. The CDR3 loop reads CASSATLGTTTYNEQFF. The CDR3 nucleotides are TGTGCCAGCAGCGCCACCTTGGGGACTACAACCTACAATGAGCAGTTCTTC. The variable domain in full, completed from reference TRBV9 and TRBJ2-1, reads DSGVTQTPKHLITATGQRVTLRCSPRSGDLSVYWYQQSLDQGLQFLIQYYNGEERAKGNILERFSAQQFPDLHSELNLSSLELGDSALYFCASSATLGTTTYNEQFFGPGTRLTVL.

About this clone: In the same sample, other DNA sequences code for this CDR3. The chain is built from TRBV24-1 and TRBJ2-1, with 9 bases fitting TRBD2. Per the germline V gene, CDR1 is KGHDR and CDR2 is SFDVKD. This CDR3 is built from 15 residues. After removal of 4 bases from V and 5 bases from J, the junction contained 5 bases not matched to a gene. The CDR3 DNA reads TGTGCCACCAGTGAAATAGCGGGGGTACACAATGAGCAGTTCTTC. Its protein is CATSEIAGVHNEQFF.

The CDR3: CSLVVGELFF. In DNA, the CDR3 is TGCAGCTTAGTGGTCGGGGAGCTGTTTTTT. The V gene is TRBV29-1, the J gene TRBJ2-2, with D hard to call. The germline CDR1 and CDR2 sequences are SQVTM and ANQGSEA. The CDR3 spans 10 residues. Trimming removed 8 bases from V and 7 bases from J, with 8 bases in between.

This chain connects TRBV7-9 to TRBJ2-3, with 9 bases that match TRBD1. Germline CDR1 SEHNR, CDR2 FQNEAQ (reference sequence). Trimming at V came to 0 bases and at J to 6 bases, leaving 4 bases not matched to a gene. The CDR3 totals 15 residues. This CDR3 is CASSLAGQGRDTQYF. The CDR3 DNA follows: TGTGCCAGCAGCTTAGCGGGACAGGGCCGGGATACGCAGTATTTT.

In this sample, this clone turned up once. The rearrangement uses TRBV6-5 and TRBJ2-3, with TRBD2 as a possible D gene (5 bases). CDR1 and CDR2 from the germline V gene are MNHEY and SVGAGI. The germline V and J ends were trimmed by 0 bases and 0 bases, with 7 bases remaining between them. This CDR3 is 15 amino acids long. CDR3 sequence (DNA): TGTGCCAGCAGTTACTCCCGGGGAAGCACAGATACGCAGTATTTT. Translating gives CASSYSRGSTDTQYF.

The chain carries TRBV13 and TRBJ2-3, with TRBD1 identical over 11 bases. Germline V CDR1 and CDR2: PRHDT, FYEKMQ (reference sequence). This CDR3 is built from 16 residues. Unmatched junction bases numbered 7, after V lost 5 bases and J lost 3 bases. CDR3 residues: CASSLRTGGRTDTQYF. The CDR3 DNA reads TGTGCCAGCAGCCTCCGGACAGGGGGCAGGACAGATACGCAGTATTTT.